The rows below give T cell receptor beta chains drawn from one sample of a study of shared clonotypes between healthy human individuals. Only in-frame clones appear in the TCRdb table, and some are missing; sequencing was by immunoSEQ multiplex PCR. The sample includes 950,000 to 1,100,000 clones, about 74% seen only once; the top ten take over 1.3%. The sequenced sample consisted of memory CD4+ T cells sorted from blood. The receptor source for this set is a man between 18 and 35 years old in good health. The CDR3 runs from the conserved cysteine through the conserved F or W. The order of the fields is J gene, D gene, clone size, V gene, CDR3 length, CDR3 protein, CDR3 DNA. A D gene is named only where the DNA matches it firmly. Size tells how often a clone was seen (once, few, many) or the class of an expanded clone, and some rows leave it out.

>TRBJ2-1|TRBD2|once|TRBV13|16
CASRGAIAGGSAEQFF
TGTGCCAGCAGGGGAGCCATAGCGGGAGGCTCCGCTGAGCAGTTCTTC
>TRBJ2-5|.|.|TRBV9|14
CASSVEQWGQTQYF
TGTGCCAGCAGCGTAGAACAGTGGGGACAGACCCAGTACTTC
>TRBJ1-5|.|few|TRBV6-1|14
CASSEMVEGLPQHF
TGTGCCAGCAGTGAAATGGTGGAGGGTCTGCCCCAGCATTTT
>TRBJ1-4|TRBD1|.|TRBV18|13
CASSGQANEKLFF
TGTGCCAGCTCGGGACAGGCTAATGAAAAACTGTTTTTT
>TRBJ2-7|.|.|TRBV27|16
CASSSLRDTLGYEQYF
TGTGCCAGCAGTTCCCTCCGGGACACCCTGGGGTACGAGCAGTACTTC
>TRBJ2-1|.|.|TRBV4-1|14
CASSPGSSYNEQFF
TGCGCCAGCAGCCCGGGAAGCTCCTACAATGAGCAGTTCTTC
>TRBJ1-5|.|.|TRBV19|12
CASVTGNQPQHF
TGTGCCAGTGTAACAGGGAATCAGCCCCAGCATTTT
>TRBJ1-5|.|.|TRBV10-3|15
CAISEFTNSNQPQHF
TGTGCCATCAGTGAGTTTACTAATAGCAATCAGCCCCAGCATTTT
>TRBJ2-7|.|few|TRBV28|16
CASSLTSQGGVYEQYF
TGTGCCAGCAGTCTGACCTCACAAGGAGGGGTATACGAGCAGTACTTC
>TRBJ2-1|.|few|TRBV5-6|15
CASSYRTVSYNEQFF
TGTGCCAGCAGCTATCGGACAGTCTCCTACAATGAGCAGTTCTTC
>TRBJ2-7|.|once|TRBV10-3|12
CAISSTALEQYF
TGTGCCATCAGTTCGACCGCGCTCGAGCAGTACTTC
>TRBJ2-5|TRBD1|.|TRBV6-5|13
CASSWDRNQPQYF
TGTGCCAGCAGCTGGGACAGGAACCAACCCCAGTACTTC
>TRBJ1-1|.|.|TRBV2|12
CARGQRNTEAFF
TGTGCCAGGGGACAAAGGAACACTGAAGCTTTCTTT
>TRBJ2-7|.|.|TRBV6-6|11
CASSGRGEQYF
TGTGCCAGCAGTGGGCGGGGCGAGCAGTACTTC
>TRBJ1-6|.|.|TRBV2|14
CASRPVILNSPLHF
TGTGCCAGCAGGCCAGTAATACTTAATTCACCCCTCCACTTT
>TRBJ2-1|.|.|TRBV5-1|13
CASSLAGNNEQFF
TGCGCCAGCAGCTTGGCTGGTAACAATGAGCAGTTCTTC
>TRBJ2-7|.|.|TRBV30|12
CAWSPGSYEQYF
TGTGCCTGGAGCCCGGGGAGTTACGAGCAGTACTTC
>TRBJ1-6|.|.|TRBV27|15
CASSPQGQTSSPLHF
TGTGCCAGCAGTCCTCAGGGGCAAACTAGTTCACCCCTCCACTTT
>TRBJ2-1|TRBD2|.|TRBV2|15
CASTNGTSGYNEQFF
TGTGCCAGCACTAACGGGACTAGCGGCTACAATGAGCAGTTCTTC
>TRBJ1-1|.|.|TRBV7-2|13
CASSLVGQLEAFF
TGTGCCAGCAGCTTAGTAGGACAGCTTGAAGCTTTCTTT
>TRBJ1-1|.|.|TRBV25-1|15
CASSETEGSDTEAFF
TGTGCCAGCAGTGAAACGGAGGGCTCGGACACTGAAGCTTTCTTT
>TRBJ2-7|.|.|TRBV7-3|15
CASSLMGTQGDEQYF
TGTGCCAGCAGCTTAATGGGTACCCAAGGTGACGAGCAGTACTTC
>TRBJ1-1|.|.|TRBV27|15
CASSSRTGMNTEAFF
TGTGCCAGCAGTTCCCGGACGGGGATGAACACTGAAGCTTTCTTT
>TRBJ2-1|TRBD1|.|TRBV4-1|16
CASSHLTGIGYNEQFF
TGCGCCAGCAGCCACCTGACAGGGATCGGCTACAATGAGCAGTTCTTC
>TRBJ2-5|.|few|TRBV5-4|15
CASSWTLNIQETQYF
TGTGCCAGCAGCTGGACACTGAACATCCAAGAGACCCAGTACTTC
>TRBJ2-3|.|few|TRBV5-1|12
CASSLFTDTQYF
TGCGCCAGCAGTCTTTTCACAGATACGCAGTATTTT
>TRBJ1-5|TRBD1|many|TRBV6-1|17
CASSEALDRGWSQPQHF
TGTGCCAGCAGTGAAGCACTTGACAGGGGTTGGAGTCAGCCCCAGCATTTT
>TRBJ1-6|.|.|TRBV5-1|16
CASSLGDGGNNSPLHF
TGCGCCAGCAGCTTGGGGGACGGGGGCAATAATTCACCCCTCCACTTT
>TRBJ2-5|.|.|TRBV18|14
CASSPVEGQETQYF
TGTGCCAGCTCACCAGTGGAGGGCCAAGAGACCCAGTACTTC
>TRBJ2-2|TRBD2|few|TRBV6-1|15
CASMTREAGTGELFF
TGTGCCAGCATGACACGGGAGGCGGGCACCGGGGAGCTGTTTTTT
>TRBJ2-3|.|.|TRBV11-2|12
CASSLETDTQYF
TGTGCCAGCAGCTTAGAAACCGATACGCAGTATTTT
>TRBJ2-3|TRBD2|.|TRBV2|15
CASRESGGPTDTQYF
TGTGCCAGCAGAGAGAGCGGGGGGCCTACAGATACGCAGTATTTT
>TRBJ2-6|.|.|TRBV7-6|17
CASALKAGATGANVLTF
TGTGCCAGCGCACTTAAGGCGGGGGCTACAGGGGCCAACGTCCTGACTTTC
>TRBJ2-7|TRBD1|.|TRBV6-5|14
CASSPRDSRYEQYF
TGTGCCAGCAGTCCCAGGGACAGCCGCTACGAGCAGTACTTC
>TRBJ2-3|TRBD2|.|TRBV7-2|12
CASSSTSGGVPF
TGTGCCAGCAGCTCGACTAGCGGGGGGGTTCCTTTT
>TRBJ1-2|.|.|TRBV4-1|17
CASSQERRGSPSSGYTF
TGCGCCAGCAGCCAAGAAAGAAGGGGAAGCCCATCTTCTGGCTACACCTTC
>TRBJ2-1|.|.|TRBV6-1|15
CASSKRGGRDNEQFF
TGTGCCAGCAGTAAAAGGGGGGGGCGGGACAATGAGCAGTTCTTC
>TRBJ1-6|TRBD1|few|TRBV4-1|15
CASSQEDRGNSPLHF
TGCGCCAGCAGCCAAGAGGACAGGGGGAATTCACCCCTCCACTTT
>TRBJ1-2|TRBD1|many|TRBV19|14
CASRRTGAGYGYTF
TGTGCCAGTAGAAGGACAGGAGCGGGGTATGGCTACACCTTC
>TRBJ1-2|.|.|TRBV6-5|15
CASSQGRAGPYGYTF
TGTGCCAGCAGTCAAGGTCGAGCCGGGCCCTATGGCTACACCTTC
>TRBJ2-2|.|.|TRBV9|15
CASSVDRANTGELFF
TGTGCCAGCAGCGTCGACAGAGCGAACACCGGGGAGCTGTTTTTT
>TRBJ1-2|.|.|TRBV28|14
CASGDSGINYGYTF
TGTGCCAGCGGTGACTCTGGGATTAACTATGGCTACACCTTC
>TRBJ1-2|.|once|TRBV19|14
CASTDSGTRNGYTF
TGTGCCAGTACCGACTCAGGGACACGGAATGGCTACACCTTC
>TRBJ1-6|TRBD1|.|TRBV9|15
CASSVGQGALGPLHF
TGTGCCAGCAGCGTGGGCCAGGGGGCGCTTGGACCCCTCCACTTT
>TRBJ2-7|TRBD2|.|TRBV7-2|16
CASSLAGTSGTHEQYF
TGTGCCAGCAGCTTAGCCGGGACTAGCGGGACCCACGAGCAGTACTTC
>TRBJ1-2|.|.|TRBV19|12
CASSIAGGGYTF
TGTGCCAGTAGTATAGCCGGGGGTGGCTACACCTTC
>TRBJ2-2|.|.|TRBV19|12
CASSYALTGLFF
TGTGCCAGTAGTTATGCACTAACCGGGCTGTTTTTT
>TRBJ1-6|.|.|TRBV6-5|16
CASSYGTGRKDSPLHF
TGTGCCAGCAGTTACGGCACCGGGCGGAAGGATTCACCCCTCCACTTT
>TRBJ1-5|.|once|TRBV27|17
CASRRTPGVNSNQPQHF
TGTGCCAGCAGGAGAACTCCAGGGGTCAATAGCAATCAGCCCCAGCATTTT
>TRBJ2-2|TRBD2|few|TRBV6-6|16
CASSYSPREGTGELFF
TGTGCCAGCAGTTACTCTCCGCGGGAGGGGACCGGGGAGCTGTTTTTT